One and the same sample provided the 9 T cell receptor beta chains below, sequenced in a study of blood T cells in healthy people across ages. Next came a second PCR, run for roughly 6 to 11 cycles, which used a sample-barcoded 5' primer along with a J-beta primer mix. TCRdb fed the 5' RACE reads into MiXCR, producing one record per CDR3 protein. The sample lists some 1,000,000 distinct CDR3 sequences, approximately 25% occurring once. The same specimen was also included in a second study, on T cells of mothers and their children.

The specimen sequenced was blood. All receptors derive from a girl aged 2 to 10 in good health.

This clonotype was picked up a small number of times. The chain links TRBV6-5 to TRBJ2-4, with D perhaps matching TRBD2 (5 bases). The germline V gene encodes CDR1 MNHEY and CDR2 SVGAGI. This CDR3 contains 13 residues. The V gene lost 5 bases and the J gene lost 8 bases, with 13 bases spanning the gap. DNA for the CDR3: TGTGCCAGCAGTACACTAACGGGGTACATTCAGTACTTC. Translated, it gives CASSTLTGYIQYF.

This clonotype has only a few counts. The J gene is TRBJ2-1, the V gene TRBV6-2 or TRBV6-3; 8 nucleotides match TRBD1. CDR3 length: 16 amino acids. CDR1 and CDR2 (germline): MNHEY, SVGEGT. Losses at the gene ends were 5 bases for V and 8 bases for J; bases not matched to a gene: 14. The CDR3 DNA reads TGTGCCAGCAGTCGGCCGCTAAGGACAGGGAGAGATGAGCAGTTCTTC. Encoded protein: CASSRPLRTGRDEQFF.

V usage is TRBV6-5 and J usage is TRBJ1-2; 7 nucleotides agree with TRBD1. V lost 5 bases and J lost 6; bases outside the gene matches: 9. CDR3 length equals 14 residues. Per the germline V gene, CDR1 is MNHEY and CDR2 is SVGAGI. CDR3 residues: CASSRTQGTDGYTF. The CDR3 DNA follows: TGTGCCAGCAGTCGCACACAGGGGACGGATGGCTACACCTTC.

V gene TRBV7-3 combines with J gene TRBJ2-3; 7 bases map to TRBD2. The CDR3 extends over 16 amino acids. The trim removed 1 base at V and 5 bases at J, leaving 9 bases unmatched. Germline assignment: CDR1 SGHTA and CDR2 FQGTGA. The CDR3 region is CASSLNFGGGRDTQYF. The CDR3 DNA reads TGTGCCAGCAGCTTAAATTTTGGCGGGGGTCGAGATACGCAGTATTTT.

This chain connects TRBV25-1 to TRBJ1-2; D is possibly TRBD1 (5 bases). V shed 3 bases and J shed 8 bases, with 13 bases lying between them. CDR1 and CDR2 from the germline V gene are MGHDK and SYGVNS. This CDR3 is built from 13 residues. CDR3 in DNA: TGTGCCAGCAGTGATTCAGGGCGAGAGGGCTACACCTTC. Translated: CASSDSGREGYTF.

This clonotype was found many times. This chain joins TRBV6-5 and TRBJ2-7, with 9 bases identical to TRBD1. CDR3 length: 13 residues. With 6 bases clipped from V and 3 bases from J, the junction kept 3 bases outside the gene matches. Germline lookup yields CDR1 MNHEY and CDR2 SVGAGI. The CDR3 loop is CASSDRGIYEQYF. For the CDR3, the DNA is TGTGCCAGCAGCGACAGGGGGATCTACGAGCAGTACTTC.

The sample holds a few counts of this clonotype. The CDR3 bases are TGTGCCACCAGCAGGGGGCTTGGGGCCAACGTCCTGACTTTC. Amino acid sequence: CATSRGLGANVLTF. This chain connects TRBV15 to TRBJ2-6; a weak D match, TRBD1 (5 bases). Germline V gene sequence: CDR1 LNHNV, CDR2 YYDKDF (reference sequence). Between the trimmed V and J ends, which lost 3 bases and 3 bases, there was a span of 6 bases. The CDR3 has 14 amino acids.

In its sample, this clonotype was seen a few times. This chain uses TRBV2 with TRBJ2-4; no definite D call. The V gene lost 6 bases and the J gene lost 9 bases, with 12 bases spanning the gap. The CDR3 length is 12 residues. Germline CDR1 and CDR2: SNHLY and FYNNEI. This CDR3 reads CASRVLSGIQYF. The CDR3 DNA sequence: TGTGCCAGCAGGGTTCTGTCGGGCATTCAGTACTTC.

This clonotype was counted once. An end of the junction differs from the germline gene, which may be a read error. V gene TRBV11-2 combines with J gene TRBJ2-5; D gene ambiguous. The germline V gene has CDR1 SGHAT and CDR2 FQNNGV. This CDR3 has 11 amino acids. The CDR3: CAGREQETQYF. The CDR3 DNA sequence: TGTGCCGGCAGAGAACAAGAGACCCAGTACTTC. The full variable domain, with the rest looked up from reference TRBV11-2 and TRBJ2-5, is EAGVAQSPRYKIIEKRQSVAFWCNPISGHATLYWYQQILGQGPKLLIQFQNNGVVDDSQLPKDRFSAERLKGVDSTLKIQPAKLEDSAVYLCAGREQETQYFGPGTRLLVL.